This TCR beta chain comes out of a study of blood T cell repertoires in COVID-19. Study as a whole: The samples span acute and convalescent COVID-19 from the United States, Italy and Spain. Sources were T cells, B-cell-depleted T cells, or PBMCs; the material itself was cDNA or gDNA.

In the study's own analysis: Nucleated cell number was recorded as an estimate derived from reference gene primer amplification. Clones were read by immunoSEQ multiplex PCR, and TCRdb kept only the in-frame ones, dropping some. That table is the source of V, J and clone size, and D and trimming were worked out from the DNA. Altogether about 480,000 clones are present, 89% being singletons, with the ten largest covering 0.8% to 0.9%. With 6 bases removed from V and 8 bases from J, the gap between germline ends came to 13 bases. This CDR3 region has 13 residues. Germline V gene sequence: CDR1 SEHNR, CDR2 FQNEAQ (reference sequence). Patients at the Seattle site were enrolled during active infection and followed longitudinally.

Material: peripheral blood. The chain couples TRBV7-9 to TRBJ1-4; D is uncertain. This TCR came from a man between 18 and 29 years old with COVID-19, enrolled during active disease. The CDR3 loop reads CASRPITWEKLFF. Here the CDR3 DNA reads TGTGCCAGCAGGCCAATCACTTGGGAAAAACTGTTTTTT. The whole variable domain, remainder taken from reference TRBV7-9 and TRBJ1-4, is DTGVSQNPRHKITKRGQNVTFRCDPISEHNRLYWYRQTLGQGPEFLTYFQNEAQLEKSRLLSDRFSAERPKGSFSTLEIQRTEQGDSAMYLCASRPITWEKLFFGSGTQLSVL.